This T cell receptor beta chain was recorded in a study of T cells in pancreatic ductal adenocarcinoma. Surgery without prior neoadjuvant therapy was the treatment of the selected pancreatic ductal adenocarcinoma patients. Germline CDR1 is MGHRA and CDR2 is YSYEKL. Inclusive of both ends, the CDR3 amounts to 16 amino acids. Of note for this clone: It is unclear where the CDR3 begins or ends on the DNA, so no DNA is shown, and the CDR3 is as TCRdb lists it.

TCRdb keeps only in-frame clones here, not all; method: immunoSEQ multiplex PCR. In the table there are tens of thousands of clones, approximately 92% of which are singletons. This clonotype was obtained from a human donor with pancreatic ductal adenocarcinoma. The chain has TRBV4-1 and TRBJ2-1; the table's D call TRBD2 went unverified against the DNA. The specimen sequenced was PBMCs. CDR3 residues: CASSQVGRGSGTSVFF.